This T cell receptor (beta chain) originates from a study of graft-versus-host responses after intestinal transplantation. Overall study context: Grafts were multivisceral, liver-intestinal, or isolated intestinal. Anti-thymocyte globulin induction preceded two to four years of tacrolimus and steroid maintenance in all recipients. Study-level results: High graft-versus-host to host-versus-graft clonal ratios were found in allografts of patients who had graft-donor T cell macrochimerism.

Details on this clone: What it recognizes is unknown.

Some clones are missing from TCRdb's copy, which holds only in-frame ones; the method was immunoSEQ multiplex PCR. This table has around 78,000 clones, 80% to 90% appearing once. The CDR3 totals 13 residues. In germline, CDR1 is MNHNS, CDR2 SASEGT. Trimming removed 3 bases from V and 9 bases from J, with 14 bases in between. This clonotype originated in a human donor who was the organ donor for an intestinal transplant. The chain is built from TRBV6-1 and TRBJ2-5; weak D call: TRBD2 (6 bases). Material: unstimulated CD8+ T cells sorted from spleen or lymph node cells, obtained before transplant. CDR3 bases: TGTGCCAGCAGTGATGGGGAGGTAGGGTCCCAGTACTTC. As protein: CASSDGEVGSQYF.